This T cell receptor (beta chain) was documented in a study of cytotoxic CD8 clonotypes in ibrutinib-treated CLL. Some clones are missing from TCRdb's copy, which holds only in-frame ones; the method was immunoSEQ multiplex PCR. The sample carries fewer than 400,000 clones, roughly 67% recorded once. Per the germline V gene, CDR1 is LNHDA and CDR2 is SQIVND (reference sequence). The CDR3 covers 17 residues. The V segment lost 5 bases and the J segment 0 bases; nucleotides outside the gene matches: 11. Here the sequenced sample was PBMCs, taken after 36 months of ibrutinib treatment. The sequence was obtained from a human donor with chronic lymphocytic leukemia. The chain recombines TRBV19 with TRBJ2-5, with 8 positions matching TRBD2. This CDR3 is CASSLPGGGTYQETQYF. CDR3 bases: TGTGCCAGTAGTCTCCCCGGCGGGGGGACCTACCAAGAGACCCAGTACTTC.